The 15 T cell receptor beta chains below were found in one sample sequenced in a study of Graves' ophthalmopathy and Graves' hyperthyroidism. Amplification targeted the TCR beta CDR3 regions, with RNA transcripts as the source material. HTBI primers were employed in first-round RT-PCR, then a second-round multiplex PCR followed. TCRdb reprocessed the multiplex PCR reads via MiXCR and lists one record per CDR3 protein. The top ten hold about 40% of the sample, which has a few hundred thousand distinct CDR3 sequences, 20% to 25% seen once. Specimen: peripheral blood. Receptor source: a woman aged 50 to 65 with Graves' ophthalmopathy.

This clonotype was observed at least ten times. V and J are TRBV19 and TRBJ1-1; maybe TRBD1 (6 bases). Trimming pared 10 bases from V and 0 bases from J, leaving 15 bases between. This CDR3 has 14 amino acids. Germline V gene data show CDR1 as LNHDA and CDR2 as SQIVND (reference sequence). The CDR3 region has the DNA TGTGCCACCCAAGGCGGGGGCATGAACACTGAAGCTTTCTTT. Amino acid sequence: CATQGGGMNTEAFF.

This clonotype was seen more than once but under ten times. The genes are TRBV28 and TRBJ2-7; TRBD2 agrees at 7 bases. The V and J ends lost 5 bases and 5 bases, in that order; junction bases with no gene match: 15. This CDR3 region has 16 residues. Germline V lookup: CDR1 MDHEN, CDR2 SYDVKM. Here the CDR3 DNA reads TGTGCCAGCAGTGGGGGAGGGGCGGGACTACGGGACGAGCAGTACTTC. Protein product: CASSGGGAGLRDEQYF.

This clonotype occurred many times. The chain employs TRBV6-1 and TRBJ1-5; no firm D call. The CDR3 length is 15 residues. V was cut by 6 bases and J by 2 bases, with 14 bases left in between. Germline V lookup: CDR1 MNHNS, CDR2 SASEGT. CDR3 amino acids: CASSPERVGNQPQHF. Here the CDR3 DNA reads TGTGCCAGCAGCCCCGAGAGGGTCGGCAATCAGCCCCAGCATTTT.

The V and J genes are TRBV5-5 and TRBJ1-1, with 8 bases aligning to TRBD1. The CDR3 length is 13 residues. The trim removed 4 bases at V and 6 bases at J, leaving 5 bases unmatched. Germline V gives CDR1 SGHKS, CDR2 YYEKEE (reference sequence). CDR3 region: CASSLTDRAEAFF. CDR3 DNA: TGTGCCAGCAGCCTTACGGACAGGGCTGAAGCTTTCTTT.

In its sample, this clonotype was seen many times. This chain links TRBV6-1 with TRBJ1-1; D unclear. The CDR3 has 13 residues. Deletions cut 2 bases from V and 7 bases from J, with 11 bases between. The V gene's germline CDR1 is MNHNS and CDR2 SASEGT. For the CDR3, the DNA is TGTGCCAGCAGTGAATCCGCCCGCTTTGAAGCTTTCTTT. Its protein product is CASSESARFEAFF.

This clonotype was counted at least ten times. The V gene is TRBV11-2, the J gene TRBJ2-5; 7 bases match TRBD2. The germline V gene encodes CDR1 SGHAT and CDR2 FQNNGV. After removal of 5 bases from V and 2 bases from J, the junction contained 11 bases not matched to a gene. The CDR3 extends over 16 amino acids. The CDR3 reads CASSPSGTGPQETQYF. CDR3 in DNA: TGTGCCAGCAGCCCGAGCGGGACGGGACCACAAGAGACCCAGTACTTC.

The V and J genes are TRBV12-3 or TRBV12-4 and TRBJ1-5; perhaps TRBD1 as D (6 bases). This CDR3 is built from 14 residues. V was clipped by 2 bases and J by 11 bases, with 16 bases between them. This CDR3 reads CASSLKGLGGAQHF. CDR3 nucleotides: TGTGCCAGCAGTTTAAAGGGTCTAGGGGGGGCCCAGCATTTT.

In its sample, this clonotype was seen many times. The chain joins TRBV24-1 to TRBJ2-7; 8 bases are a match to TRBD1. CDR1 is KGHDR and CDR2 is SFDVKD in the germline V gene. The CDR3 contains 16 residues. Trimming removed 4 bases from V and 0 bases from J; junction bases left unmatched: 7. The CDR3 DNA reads TGTGCCACCAGTGACAGGGGACAGGCGAACTCCTACGAGCAGTACTTC. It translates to CATSDRGQANSYEQYF.

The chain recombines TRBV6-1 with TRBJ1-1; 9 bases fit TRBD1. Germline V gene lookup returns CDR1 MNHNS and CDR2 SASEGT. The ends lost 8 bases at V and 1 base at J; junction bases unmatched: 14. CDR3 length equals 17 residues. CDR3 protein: CASFGTGMSMTNTEAFF. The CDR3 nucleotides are TGTGCCAGCTTTGGGACAGGGATGTCGATGACGAACACTGAAGCTTTCTTT.

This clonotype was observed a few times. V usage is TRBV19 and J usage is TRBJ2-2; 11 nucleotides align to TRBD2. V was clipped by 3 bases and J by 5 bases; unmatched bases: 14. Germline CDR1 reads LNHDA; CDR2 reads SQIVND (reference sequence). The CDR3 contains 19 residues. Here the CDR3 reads CASSIKSFLAGGKTGELFF. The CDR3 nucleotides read TGTGCCAGTAGTATCAAATCCTTCCTAGCGGGAGGTAAAACCGGGGAGCTGTTTTTT.

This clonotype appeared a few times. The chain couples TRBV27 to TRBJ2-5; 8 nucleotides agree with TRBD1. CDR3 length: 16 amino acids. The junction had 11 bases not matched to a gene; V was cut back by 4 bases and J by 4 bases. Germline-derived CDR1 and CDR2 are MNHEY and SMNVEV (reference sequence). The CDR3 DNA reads TGTGCCAGCAGTTCACCTCAACGACAGGGGCGAGAGACCCAGTACTTC. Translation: CASSSPQRQGRETQYF.

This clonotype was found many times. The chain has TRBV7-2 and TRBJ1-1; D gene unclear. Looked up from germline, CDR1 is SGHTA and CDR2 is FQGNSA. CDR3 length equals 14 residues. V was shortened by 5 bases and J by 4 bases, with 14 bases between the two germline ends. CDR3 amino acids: CASSEDSSRTEAFF. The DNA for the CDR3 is TGTGCCAGCAGCGAAGACTCCAGCCGCACTGAAGCTTTCTTT.

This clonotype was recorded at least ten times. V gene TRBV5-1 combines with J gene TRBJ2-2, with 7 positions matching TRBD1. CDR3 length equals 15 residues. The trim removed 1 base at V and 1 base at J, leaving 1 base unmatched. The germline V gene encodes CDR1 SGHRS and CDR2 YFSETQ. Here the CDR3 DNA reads TGCGCCAGCAGCTTGACAGGGGTGAACACCGGGGAGCTGTTTTTT. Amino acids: CASSLTGVNTGELFF.

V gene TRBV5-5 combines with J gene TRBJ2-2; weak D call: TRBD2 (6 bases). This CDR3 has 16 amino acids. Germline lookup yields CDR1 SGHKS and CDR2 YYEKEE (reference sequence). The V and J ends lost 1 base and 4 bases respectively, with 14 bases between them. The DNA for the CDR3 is TGTGCCAGCAGCTTGTTGGAGGTGGGGGGCACCGGGGAGCTGTTTTTT. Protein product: CASSLLEVGGTGELFF.

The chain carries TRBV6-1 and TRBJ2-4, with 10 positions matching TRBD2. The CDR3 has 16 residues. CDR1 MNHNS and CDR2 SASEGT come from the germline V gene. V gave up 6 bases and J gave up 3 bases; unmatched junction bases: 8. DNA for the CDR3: TGTGCCAGCAGGACACTAGCGGGAATGAGCAAAAACATTCAGTACTTC. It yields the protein CASRTLAGMSKNIQYF.